This paragraph reports one T cell receptor (beta chain). This sample is part of a study of blood T cell repertoires in COVID-19. Sequencing was performed with immunoSEQ multiplex PCR; in TCRdb, only in-frame clones are kept and a portion is missing. The sample has roughly 20,000 clones; more than 80% are singletons. Trimming pared 5 bases from V and 0 bases from J, leaving 13 bases between. The length of the CDR3 is 15 residues. From germline, CDR1 is MNHEY and CDR2 SMNVEV (reference sequence). The genes are TRBV27 and TRBJ1-1; unclear D gene. The source of this sequence is a human donor in a cohort sampled during active COVID-19. Sequenced material: peripheral blood. The chain's CDR3 is CASSAAWPMNTEAFF. The CDR3, as DNA: TGTGCCAGCAGTGCCGCTTGGCCCATGAACACTGAAGCTTTCTTT.